Listed here are 5 T cell receptor beta chains from one sample, sequenced in a study of tumor and adjacent non-tumor tissue in lung cancer. The library came from three nested PCR rounds adapted from ARM-PCR protocols. TCRdb re-derived calls from the multiplex PCR reads in MiXCR, one entry per CDR3 protein. The sample lists roughly 220,000 distinct CDR3 sequences, over 55% occurring once. This sample's RNA came from whole unsorted tissue. Sequenced input: lung tumor tissue. The receptors come from a man between 60 and 75 years old with non-small cell lung cancer.

Concerning this clonotype itself: The conserved final phenylalanine or tryptophan is absent from the CDR3, which likely points to a read error. The DNA is left out, because the CDR3 cannot be placed on it with certainty; the CDR3 is given as TCRdb lists it. This chain uses TRBV11-2 with TRBJ2-6. The CDR3 length is 14 residues, termini included. The V gene's germline CDR1 is SGHAT and CDR2 FQNNGV. The chain's CDR3 is CASSPISGTNVLPL.

The rearrangement links TRBV12-3 or TRBV12-4 to TRBJ1-3, with D perhaps matching TRBD1 (6 bases). The CDR3 consists of 15 residues. The CDR3 DNA reads TGTGTCAACAGTTTACAGGGAGGGCCTGGAAACACCATATATTTT. This gives the protein CVNSLQGGPGNTIYF.

On this clonotype itself: This may come from a read error, since a much larger clone is one base off. V usage is TRBV6-6 and J usage is TRBJ2-7; 11 nucleotides align to TRBD2. Trimming cost V 5 bases and J 7 bases; bases outside gene matches: 10. CDR1 and CDR2 (germline): MNHNY, SVGAGI (reference sequence). The CDR3 extends over 15 amino acids. DNA of the CDR3: TGTGCCAGCAGTCTTGGACTAGCGGGCAGTTGGGAGCAGTACTTC. Its translation is CASSLGLAGSWEQYF.

This clonotype was recorded at least ten times. The gene calls are TRBV4-2 and TRBJ1-6; 7 bases map to TRBD1. Unmatched junction bases numbered 6, after V lost 3 bases and J lost 7 bases. The CDR3 loop spans 15 amino acids. The germline V gene encodes CDR1 LGHNA and CDR2 YNFKEQ. The CDR3 loop reads CASSQVGQQNSPLHF. CDR3 DNA sequence: TGTGCCAGCAGCCAGGTGGGACAGCAAAATTCACCCCTCCACTTT.

As to this clonotype: Relative to the germline gene, one junction end is altered; a read error may explain this. V and J are TRBV4-3 and TRBJ2-7, with a tentative D call TRBD1 (6 bases). The CDR3 totals 15 residues. Germline V gene data show CDR1 as LGHNA and CDR2 as YSLEER. The CDR3 DNA reads as TGCGCCAGCAGCCTAGGTCATCCAGGGGCGTACGATCAGTACTTC. It yields the protein CASSLGHPGAYDQYF.